These T cell receptor beta chains were read from a single sample in a study of shared clonotypes between healthy human individuals. TCRdb keeps only in-frame clones here, not all; method: immunoSEQ multiplex PCR. This sample has over a million clones, with over 95% found just once. The sequenced sample consisted of naive CD4+ T cells sorted from blood. These receptors were obtained from a man aged 30 to 45 in good health. Both conserved end residues are part of each CDR3. D genes are given only for firm matches. Some rows mark clone size as missing; the rest say once, few, many or name a class of expanded clone.

>TRBV6-1|TRBD1|TRBJ2-7|15|NA
CASSETWTGDYEQYF
TGTGCCAGCAGTGAAACCTGGACAGGGGACTACGAGCAGTACTTC
>TRBV5-1|NA|TRBJ2-3|14|once
CASSLGSGTDTQYF
TGCGCCAGCAGCTTAGGGTCGGGCACAGATACGCAGTATTTT
>TRBV6-6|TRBD1|TRBJ1-2|15|NA
CASSYRGADRAGYTF
TGTGCCAGCAGTTACCGTGGGGCTGACAGGGCTGGCTACACCTTC
>TRBV19|NA|TRBJ2-3|16|NA
CASSIDQASGTDTQYF
TGTGCCAGTAGTATAGATCAGGCGAGCGGCACAGATACGCAGTATTTT
>TRBV28|TRBD2|TRBJ2-7|14|NA
CASSPAGGAYEQYF
TGTGCCAGCAGTCCAGCGGGAGGGGCGTACGAGCAGTACTTC
>TRBV10-3|NA|TRBJ2-1|13|NA
CAISAAVRNEQFF
TGTGCCATCAGTGCAGCGGTGAGGAATGAGCAGTTCTTC
>TRBV7-8|TRBD1|TRBJ2-7|15|NA
CASSSQTGGAYEQYF
TGTGCCAGCAGCTCGCAGACAGGGGGCGCCTACGAGCAGTACTTC
>TRBV5-1|TRBD1|TRBJ2-2|15|NA
CASSHRDSNTGELFF
TGCGCCAGCAGCCACCGGGACAGTAACACCGGGGAGCTGTTTTTT
>TRBV2|TRBD1|TRBJ2-7|14|NA
CASRWDRESYEQYF
TGTGCCAGCAGATGGGACAGGGAATCCTACGAGCAGTACTTC
>TRBV6-5|NA|TRBJ1-6|14|NA
CASRMRSLNSPLHF
TGTGCCAGCAGGATGAGAAGCTTGAATTCACCCCTCCACTTT
>TRBV6-1|NA|TRBJ2-1|17|NA
CASSGYRERGSYNEQFF
TGTGCCAGCAGTGGATACAGGGAGAGGGGCTCCTACAATGAGCAGTTCTTC
>TRBV18|NA|TRBJ1-1|14|NA
CASSPGHGSREAFF
TGTGCCAGCTCACCCGGGCATGGGTCTCGTGAAGCTTTCTTT
>TRBV5-1|NA|TRBJ1-1|15|NA
CASSLALLGNTEAFF
TGCGCCAGCAGCTTGGCCCTATTGGGGAACACTGAAGCTTTCTTT
>TRBV18|TRBD2|TRBJ2-1|17|NA
CASSPVFLAGGGNEQFF
TGTGCCAGCTCACCGGTATTTCTAGCGGGAGGAGGCAATGAGCAGTTCTTC
>TRBV11-2|NA|TRBJ2-7|13|NA
CASSPQGGREQYF
TGTGCCAGCAGCCCCCAAGGGGGGCGCGAGCAGTACTTC
>TRBV9|NA|TRBJ2-1|14|NA
CASSVRAQPGEQFF
TGTGCCAGCAGCGTGAGGGCCCAGCCCGGCGAGCAGTTCTTC
>TRBV28|NA|TRBJ1-1|14|NA
CASSISQGYTEAFF
TGTGCCAGCAGTATCTCTCAGGGGTACACTGAAGCTTTCTTT
>TRBV6-1|NA|TRBJ1-4|14|NA
CASSDQTRGGKLFF
TGTGCCAGCAGTGACCAAACACGTGGGGGAAAACTGTTTTTT
>TRBV9|NA|TRBJ2-5|13|NA
CASSVGRFGTQYF
TGTGCCAGCAGCGTAGGTCGCTTTGGGACCCAGTACTTC
>TRBV11-2|NA|TRBJ2-7|17|NA
CASSLLGGGFNPYEQYF
TGTGCCAGCAGCTTATTAGGGGGGGGGTTCAATCCCTACGAGCAGTACTTC
>TRBV15|NA|TRBJ2-4|15|once
CATSKTGIAKNIQYF
TGTGCCACCAGCAAGACAGGCATAGCCAAAAACATTCAGTACTTC
>TRBV20-1|NA|TRBJ2-1|10|NA
CSAGVDEQFF
TGCAGTGCGGGGGTGGATGAGCAGTTCTTC
>TRBV2|NA|TRBJ2-1|14|NA
CASSIQRRHNEQFF
TGTGCCAGCAGTATCCAGCGACGGCACAATGAGCAGTTCTTC
>TRBV6-6|NA|TRBJ2-7|11|NA
CASSRYLEQYF
TGTGCCAGCAGTCGGTACCTCGAGCAGTACTTC
>TRBV6-6|TRBD2|TRBJ2-1|16|once
CASSYSPGGVDNEQFF
TGTGCCAGCAGTTACTCACCGGGAGGAGTAGACAATGAGCAGTTCTTC
>TRBV19|NA|TRBJ2-2|16|once
CASHMGRPYSGGELFF
TGTGCCAGTCACATGGGGCGGCCTTACAGCGGGGGGGAGCTGTTTTTT
>TRBV29-1|TRBD2|TRBJ2-3|13|NA
CSVGGSGTDTQYF
TGCAGCGTTGGCGGGAGTGGAACAGATACGCAGTATTTT
>TRBV5-4|TRBD2|TRBJ2-1|14|NA
CASSGLAGVAEQFF
TGTGCCAGCAGCGGCCTAGCGGGAGTGGCTGAGCAGTTCTTC
>TRBV6-1|NA|TRBJ2-4|14|NA
CASSEGAGIDIQYF
TGTGCCAGCAGTGAAGGGGCAGGGATAGACATTCAGTACTTC
>TRBV14|NA|TRBJ2-2|16|NA
CASSPSGRWNTGELFF
TGTGCCAGCAGCCCCAGCGGAAGGTGGAACACCGGGGAGCTGTTTTTT
>TRBV18|NA|TRBJ2-1|15|NA
CASSPTGPSTNEQFF
TGTGCCAGCTCACCAACGGGACCTTCGACCAATGAGCAGTTCTTC
>TRBV5-1|TRBD1|TRBJ2-2|16|NA
CASSLLTGPNTGELFF
TGCGCCAGCAGCTTGTTGACAGGGCCAAACACCGGGGAGCTGTTTTTT
>TRBV14|NA|TRBJ2-5|11|NA
CASSQVETQYF
TGTGCCAGCAGCCAAGTGGAGACCCAGTACTTC
>TRBV12-5|NA|TRBJ2-1|14|NA
CASGPGTDNNEQFF
TGTGCTAGTGGTCCAGGGACCGACAACAATGAGCAGTTCTTC
>TRBV28|NA|TRBJ1-3|15|NA
CASSSTGFSGNTIYF
TGTGCCAGCAGTTCAACAGGTTTCTCTGGAAACACCATATATTTT
>TRBV18|NA|TRBJ2-3|13|few
CASSPLGTDTQYF
TGTGCCAGCTCACCACTGGGCACAGATACGCAGTATTTT
>TRBV11-2|NA|TRBJ1-5|14|once
CASSYWGMNQPQHF
TGTGCCAGCAGCTATTGGGGAATGAATCAGCCCCAGCATTTT
>TRBV28|NA|TRBJ2-7|14|once
CASTAGLPTYEQYF
TGTGCCAGCACCGCGGGGCTGCCAACCTACGAGCAGTACTTC
>TRBV10-3|NA|TRBJ2-2|13|few
CAIRPEGTGELFF
TGTGCCATCAGACCGGAGGGGACCGGGGAGCTGTTTTTT
>TRBV29-1|NA|TRBJ2-3|10|NA
CSVVSGAWVF
TGCAGCGTTGTGTCGGGGGCCTGGGTCTTT